The 11 T cell receptor beta chains below all came from one sample that was sequenced in a study of blood T cell repertoires in COVID-19. TCRdb's copy holds only in-frame clones and misses some; the assay was immunoSEQ multiplex PCR. In the table there are around 220,000 clones, 65% to 90% of which are singletons. The sample was peripheral blood. The receptors stem from a woman aged 80 or over with active or convalescent COVID-19.

The chain recombines TRBV28 with TRBJ1-5; 7 bases line up with TRBD1. CDR1 is MDHEN and CDR2 is SYDVKM in the germline V gene. V shed 10 bases and J 3 bases; nucleotides not matched to a gene: 9. This CDR3 comprises 14 residues. CDR3 protein: CANSRGRNNQPQHF. Written as DNA, the CDR3 is TGTGCCAACTCCAGGGGGAGAAACAATCAGCCCCAGCATTTT.

This clone was seen only once. This chain joins TRBV2 and TRBJ1-5; 8 bases fit TRBD1. Germline CDR1 and CDR2: SNHLY and FYNNEI. J gave up 6 bases and V 7 bases, and 11 bases lay outside the gene matches. The CDR3 extends over 15 amino acids. The CDR3 DNA reads as TGTGCCAGCACCAAGGTCCGGACAGGGAGTCAGCCCCAGCATTTT. Its translation is CASTKVRTGSQPQHF.

V gene TRBV5-6 combines with J gene TRBJ1-2, with 7 positions matching TRBD1. V was clipped by 1 base and J by 4 bases; unmatched bases: 7. Germline lookup yields CDR1 SGHDT and CDR2 YYEEEE. CDR3 length: 15 residues. The CDR3: CASSLFSGGGYGYTF. The CDR3 nucleotides read TGTGCCAGCAGCTTGTTTTCAGGGGGTGGCTATGGCTACACCTTC.

This chain connects TRBV3-1 (or the pseudogene TRBV3-2) to TRBJ2-7, with D perhaps TRBD2 (5 bases). The CDR3 covers 13 residues. The V gene lost 7 bases and the J gene lost 2 bases, with 12 bases spanning the gap. Germline V gene lookup returns CDR1 LGHDT and CDR2 YNNKEL (reference sequence). Here the CDR3 DNA reads TGTGCCAGCACCTTCGAGGGCACCTACGAGCAGTACTTC. This translates into CASTFEGTYEQYF.

The rearrangement uses TRBV3-1 (or the pseudogene TRBV3-2) and TRBJ1-2; 10 bases match TRBD1. Germline CDR1 is LGHDT and CDR2 is YNNKEL (reference sequence). CDR3 size: 14 residues. The J segment lost 8 bases and the V segment lost 3 bases, leaving 6 bases of the junction unmatched. CDR3 residues: CASSHAGTGAGYTF. The CDR3 DNA reads as TGTGCCAGCAGCCACGCCGGGACAGGGGCAGGCTACACCTTC.

The table lists this clone with a count of one. V is TRBV5-4 and J is TRBJ2-5, with TRBD2 matching over 13 bases. V was clipped by 4 bases and J by 1 base; unmatched bases: 13. This CDR3 contains 19 residues. CDR1 and CDR2 from the germline V gene are SGHNT and YYREEE (reference sequence). The CDR3 sequence: CASSPGINGLAGVQETQYF. CDR3 in DNA: TGTGCCAGCAGCCCCGGTATTAACGGACTAGCGGGAGTCCAAGAGACCCAGTACTTC.

This sequence joins TRBV28 and TRBJ1-1; TRBD1 agrees at 10 bases. Germline assignment: CDR1 MDHEN and CDR2 SYDVKM. This CDR3 has 14 residues. V lost 4 bases and J lost 6; bases outside the gene matches: 5. The CDR3 is CASSSGTGVAEAFF. In DNA form, the CDR3 reads TGTGCCAGCAGTTCGGGGACAGGGGTCGCTGAAGCTTTCTTT. Supplemented by reference TRBV28 and TRBJ1-1, the full variable domain reads DVKVTQSSRYLVKRTGEKVFLECVQDMDHENMFWYRQDPGLGLRLIYFSYDVKMKEKGDIPEGYSVSREKKERFSLILESASTNQTSMYLCASSSGTGVAEAFFGQGTRLTVV.

This chain uses TRBV28 with TRBJ1-2; weak D call: TRBD1 (5 bases). This CDR3 comprises 16 residues. V lost 6 bases and J lost 3, with 20 bases in between. The V gene's germline CDR1 is MDHEN and CDR2 SYDVKM. CDR3 DNA sequence: TGTGCCAGCAGGCCGGTGGGGCAGAGTAGGTACTATGGCTACACCTTC. Amino acid sequence: CASRPVGQSRYYGYTF.

The chain links TRBV5-6 to TRBJ2-2; 7 nucleotides agree with TRBD1. The CDR3 extends over 17 amino acids. Germline loops: CDR1 SGHDT, CDR2 YYEEEE. V lost 7 bases and J lost 3; bases outside the gene matches: 15. The CDR3 DNA follows: TGTGCCAGCCAGAAGTTACAGGGGACGTCCTACACCGGGGAGCTGTTTTTT. This codes for CASQKLQGTSYTGELFF.

CDR3 amino acids: CASSPPVSGGTEAFF. In DNA form, the CDR3 reads TGTGCCAGCAGTCCCCCGGTCTCCGGGGGCACTGAAGCTTTCTTT. This chain connects TRBV28 to TRBJ1-1; possible D gene TRBD1, 5 bases. Trimming removed 5 bases at V and 4 bases at J, with 17 bases between. The CDR3 covers 15 residues. The germline V gene encodes CDR1 MDHEN and CDR2 SYDVKM.

This clone has only one observation. The sample has other DNA sequences that encode this CDR3 too. V is TRBV5-1 and J is TRBJ2-2; 9 bases agree with TRBD2. CDR1 SGHRS and CDR2 YFSETQ come from the germline V gene. This CDR3 is built from 19 residues. V shed 0 bases and J 3 bases; nucleotides not matched to a gene: 12. CDR3: CASSLERGAERGDTGELFF. Here the CDR3 DNA reads TGCGCCAGCAGCTTGGAACGGGGCGCCGAGCGGGGGGACACCGGGGAGCTGTTTTTT.